These 27 T cell receptor beta chains came from one sample sequenced in a study of blood T cell repertoires in COVID-19. This table comes from immunoSEQ multiplex PCR, and its TCRdb copy is limited to in-frame clones, with some not included. The sample yields about 200,000 clones, 82% seen once. The sequenced material came from peripheral blood. The receptor source for this set is a woman between 40 and 55 years old with acute or convalescent COVID-19.

CDR3 sequence (DNA): TGTGCCAGCAGTTGGGACAGGGGGCTCTACGAGCAGTACTTC. As protein: CASSWDRGLYEQYF. The chain joins TRBV6-2 or TRBV6-3 to TRBJ2-7; 12 bases agree with TRBD1. V dropped 4 bases and J dropped 3; count of bases not matched to a gene: 1. CDR1 and CDR2 from the germline V gene are MNHEY and SVGEGT. CDR3 length: 14 residues.

J is TRBJ1-4 and V is TRBV6-1, with D possibly being TRBD1 (5 bases). V was clipped by 3 bases and J by 7 bases, with 12 bases between them. The CDR3 covers 14 residues. Germline CDR1 and CDR2: MNHNS and SASEGT. CDR3 bases: TGTGCCAGCAGTGATCAGGGCACGGGTGAAAAACTGTTTTTT. Its translation: CASSDQGTGEKLFF.

The table lists this clone with a few counts. The same CDR3 can be traced to other DNA sequences in this sample. The gene calls are TRBV12-3 or TRBV12-4 and TRBJ1-2; TRBD1 matches at 9 bases. This CDR3 region has 13 residues. V lost 6 bases and J lost 8; bases outside the gene matches: 7. This chain's CDR3 is CASSRQGGRGYTF. The DNA for the CDR3 is TGTGCCAGCAGCCGACAGGGGGGACGGGGCTACACCTTC.

J is TRBJ1-2 and V is TRBV29-1, with 11 bases fitting TRBD1. This CDR3 has 13 amino acids. The junction had 4 bases not matched to a gene; V was cut back by 6 bases and J by 4 bases. The germline V gene encodes CDR1 SQVTM and CDR2 ANQGSEA. The CDR3 DNA follows: TGCAGCGTAACCGGGACAGGGGGCTATGGCTACACCTTC. It yields the protein CSVTGTGGYGYTF.

The chain joins TRBV12-5 to TRBJ1-4, with 7 bases aligning to TRBD1. The V segment lost 6 bases and the J segment 4 bases; nucleotides outside the gene matches: 5. This CDR3 comprises 14 residues. Germline-derived CDR1 and CDR2 are LGHNT and FRNRAP. The CDR3 here is CASGKGQINEKLFF. In DNA, the CDR3 is TGTGCTAGTGGAAAGGGACAGATTAATGAAAAACTGTTTTTT.

The CDR3: CASSQVRGAVTRNYGYTF. DNA for the CDR3: TGCGCCAGCAGCCAAGTCCGGGGAGCGGTAACGCGGAACTATGGCTACACCTTC. The rearrangement links TRBV4-1 to TRBJ1-2; D unresolved. With 1 base removed from V and 2 bases from J, the gap between germline ends came to 20 bases. The CDR3 runs to 18 residues. The germline gives CDR1 MGHRA, CDR2 YSYEKL.

The chain combines TRBV6-5 with TRBJ2-7; D ambiguous. The germline V gene encodes CDR1 MNHEY and CDR2 SVGAGI. The length of the CDR3 is 13 residues. V was shortened by 8 bases and J by 0 bases, with 11 bases between the two germline ends. DNA for the CDR3: TGTGCCAGCTCCAGGTATATCTCCTACGAGCAGTACTTC. It encodes CASSRYISYEQYF.

V gene TRBV6-4 combines with J gene TRBJ2-3, with D perhaps matching TRBD2 (5 bases). Trimming took 3 bases from V and 0 from J, leaving 7 bases between them. Germline CDR1 MRHNA, CDR2 SNTAGT. CDR3 length: 14 residues. The CDR3 nucleotides are TGTGCCAGCAGTGAAACGGGAAGCACAGATACGCAGTATTTT. Translating gives CASSETGSTDTQYF.

J is TRBJ1-2 and V is TRBV7-3, with 9 bases matching TRBD1. The CDR3 loop spans 14 amino acids. V lost 5 bases, J lost 8 bases, and 9 bases stayed unmatched. Germline assignment: CDR1 SGHTA and CDR2 FQGTGA. CDR3 residues: CASSPTGQGEGYTF. In DNA, the CDR3 is TGTGCCAGCAGCCCAACGGGACAGGGTGAGGGCTACACCTTC. Using reference TRBV7-3 and TRBJ1-2 for the parts outside the CDR3, the full variable domain is GAGVSQTPSNKVTEKGKYVELRCDPISGHTALYWYRQSLGQGPEFLIYFQGTGAADDSGLPNDRFFAVRPEGSVSTLKIQRTERGDSAVYLCASSPTGQGEGYTFGSGTRLTVV.

The genes are TRBV7-9 and TRBJ2-5; 8 nucleotides line up with TRBD1. This CDR3 comprises 16 residues. The ends lost 4 bases at V and 3 bases at J; junction bases unmatched: 10. Germline CDR1 reads SEHNR; CDR2 reads FQNEAQ (reference sequence). The CDR3: CASSSPRTGLKETQYF. Here the CDR3 DNA reads TGTGCCAGCAGCTCTCCTAGGACAGGGTTGAAAGAGACCCAGTACTTC.

The chain links TRBV9 to TRBJ2-7; 8 bases are shared with TRBD1. The CDR3 is 15 residues long. V shed 0 bases and J 3 bases; nucleotides not matched to a gene: 5. Germline V CDR1 and CDR2: SGDLS, YYNGEE. CDR3 amino acids: CASSVAGQDVYEQYF. The CDR3 nucleotides are TGTGCCAGCAGCGTAGCGGGACAGGACGTCTACGAGCAGTACTTC.

The J gene is TRBJ1-1, the V gene TRBV7-6, with D perhaps TRBD1 (5 bases). The V end lost 1 base, the J end lost 4 bases, and 7 bases lay between the germline ends. CDR1 is SGHVS and CDR2 is FNYEAQ in the germline V gene. The CDR3 is 13 residues long. The CDR3, as DNA: TGTGCCAGCAGCTTAGGGGGGGGCACTGAAGCTTTCTTT. This encodes CASSLGGGTEAFF. Combining the CDR3 with reference TRBV7-6 and TRBJ1-1 gives the whole variable domain GAGVSQSPRYKVTKRGQDVALRCDPISGHVSLYWYRQALGQGPEFLTYFNYEAQQDKSGLPNDRFSAERPEGSISTLTIQRTEQRDSAMYRCASSLGGGTEAFFGQGTRLTVV.

This sequence joins TRBV2 and TRBJ2-7; 8 nucleotides match TRBD1. The germline V gene has CDR1 SNHLY and CDR2 FYNNEI. The CDR3 has 13 residues. J gave up 2 bases and V 6 bases, and 3 bases lay outside the gene matches. In nucleotides, the CDR3 is TGTGCCAGCAGGGCGGACAGGGCCTACGAGCAGTACTTC. This gives the protein CASRADRAYEQYF.

The genes are TRBV28 and TRBJ2-1; perhaps TRBD1 as D (5 bases). Between the trimmed V and J ends, which lost 4 bases and 7 bases, there was a span of 5 bases. The length of the CDR3 is 11 residues. The germline V gene encodes CDR1 MDHEN and CDR2 SYDVKM. The CDR3 bases are TGTGCCAGCAGTTCAGGGAATGAGCAGTTCTTC. Translated, it gives CASSSGNEQFF.

The rearrangement joins TRBV29-1 to TRBJ1-2, with D unresolved. Germline V gives CDR1 SQVTM, CDR2 ANQGSEA. V gave up 4 bases and J gave up 4 bases, with 13 bases separating them. CDR3 length equals 13 residues. CDR3 region: CSVAEGTSYGYTF. CDR3 DNA sequence: TGCAGCGTTGCGGAGGGCACGAGCTATGGCTACACCTTC.

V and J are TRBV28 and TRBJ1-5, with D tentatively TRBD1 (6 bases). The CDR3 extends over 16 amino acids. The germline V gene has CDR1 MDHEN and CDR2 SYDVKM. Trimming shortened V by 5 bases and J by 5 bases, and 19 bases separated the two germline ends. CDR3 in DNA: TGTGCCAGCAGTCCCCGATGGACAGCCGGCGATCAGCCCCAGCATTTT. This gives the protein CASSPRWTAGDQPQHF.

The chain links TRBV4-3 to TRBJ2-4, with D maybe TRBD1 (6 bases). The ends were cut back, 0 bases at V and 2 bases at J, with 11 bases in the middle. The CDR3 is made up of 16 amino acids. The germline V gene encodes CDR1 LGHNA and CDR2 YSLEER. The CDR3 loop reads CASSQDRQGSKNIQYF. The CDR3 DNA sequence: TGCGCCAGCAGCCAAGATCGGCAGGGGTCCAAAAACATTCAGTACTTC.

The chain couples TRBV4-1 to TRBJ2-2; 8 bases are a match to TRBD1. V trimming: 0 bases; J trimming: 7 bases; junction bases outside the gene matches: 13. This CDR3 has 18 residues. Germline loops: CDR1 MGHRA, CDR2 YSYEKL. The CDR3 protein is CASSQDEVSGGAIGELFF. The DNA for the CDR3 is TGCGCCAGCAGCCAAGATGAGGTATCAGGGGGCGCGATCGGGGAGCTGTTTTTT.

The chain employs TRBV21-1 and TRBJ2-5; whether TRBD1, the table's D call, matches the DNA was not checked. TRBV21-1 is flagged as a pseudogene. CDR3 length: 15 residues. CDR3 amino acids: CASSINRGMGETQYF. As DNA, the CDR3 is TGTGCCAGCAGCATAAACAGGGGTATGGGAGAGACCCAGTACTTC.

This chain connects TRBV18 to TRBJ2-5; TRBD1 agrees at 7 bases. The V gene end was trimmed by 0 bases and the J gene end by 3 bases; junction bases not matched to a gene: 7. CDR3 length: 16 residues. CDR1 is KGHSH and CDR2 is LQKENI in the germline V gene. This CDR3 is CASSPPSTGQKETQYF. In DNA form, the CDR3 reads TGTGCCAGCTCACCACCGTCGACAGGGCAAAAAGAGACCCAGTACTTC.

The chain combines TRBV6-1 with TRBJ2-7; TRBD2 aligns across 11 bases. Germline-derived CDR1 and CDR2 are MNHNS and SASEGT. Germline trimming cut 3 bases from V and 2 bases from J; bases unmatched to any gene: 12. This CDR3 contains 18 residues. The chain's CDR3 is CASSDRSGRAAFTYEQYF. CDR3 DNA sequence: TGTGCCAGCAGTGACCGTAGCGGGAGGGCCGCTTTCACCTACGAGCAGTACTTC.

The chain is built from TRBV10-3 and TRBJ2-3; 7 bases line up with TRBD1. This CDR3 is built from 13 residues. Unmatched junction bases numbered 8, after V lost 10 bases and J lost 4 bases. The germline V gene encodes CDR1 ENHRY and CDR2 SYGVKD. The CDR3 reads CATTGMNADTQYF. The CDR3 DNA reads as TGTGCCACGACAGGGATGAATGCAGATACGCAGTATTTT.

This chain links TRBV5-1 with TRBJ2-3; D not certain. V dropped 0 bases and J dropped 2 bases, with 7 bases sitting between them. Germline V gene lookup returns CDR1 SGHRS and CDR2 YFSETQ. CDR3 length: 14 amino acids. Here the CDR3 reads CASSLEIDTDTQYF. As DNA, the CDR3 is TGCGCCAGCAGCTTGGAAATAGACACAGATACGCAGTATTTT.

This rearrangement joins TRBV19 to TRBJ1-2; no definite D call. Trimming shortened V by 3 bases and J by 7 bases, and 15 bases separated the two germline ends. The CDR3 has 14 amino acids. CDR1 is LNHDA, CDR2 SQIVND, per germline (reference sequence). The CDR3 DNA is TGTGCCAGTAGTATCTCAACAGCCGCAAGTGGCTACACCTTC. Translating gives CASSISTAASGYTF.

This clone was seen once. The rearrangement uses TRBV15 and TRBJ2-7; D might be TRBD2 (5 bases). There are 14 residues in the CDR3. The V end lost 6 bases, the J end lost 1 base, and 13 bases lay between the germline ends. Germline V gene data show CDR1 as LNHNV and CDR2 as YYDKDF (reference sequence). The CDR3 nucleotides are TGTGCCACCAGTCCGAGCGGCCAGTCCTACGAGCAGTACTTC. Encoded protein: CATSPSGQSYEQYF. Drawing the rest from reference TRBV15 and TRBJ2-7, the complete variable domain is DAMVIQNPRYQVTQFGKPVTLSCSQTLNHNVMYWYQQKSSQAPKLLFHYYDKDFNNEADTPDNFQSRRPNTSFCFLDIRSPGLGDTAMYLCATSPSGQSYEQYFGPGTRLTVT.

The chain uses TRBV11-2 and TRBJ1-3; no clear D gene. Trimming removed 3 bases from V and 0 bases from J, with 12 bases in between. From germline, CDR1 is SGHAT and CDR2 FQNNGV. CDR3 length equals 16 residues. CDR3 protein: CASSFALPSSGNTIYF. In DNA, the CDR3 is TGTGCCAGCAGCTTTGCCCTCCCCAGCTCTGGAAACACCATATATTTT. The entire variable domain, with the rest obtained from reference TRBV11-2 and TRBJ1-3, is as follows: EAGVAQSPRYKIIEKRQSVAFWCNPISGHATLYWYQQILGQGPKLLIQFQNNGVVDDSQLPKDRFSAERLKGVDSTLKIQPAKLEDSAVYLCASSFALPSSGNTIYFGEGSWLTVV.

In nucleotides, the CDR3 is TGTGCCAGCAGCCAAGAGCATACTAGCAGCTCTGGGGCCAACGTCCTGACTTTC. It encodes CASSQEHTSSSGANVLTF. This chain links TRBV4-2 with TRBJ2-6; tentatively, D is TRBD2 (6 bases). The germline V gene encodes CDR1 LGHNA and CDR2 YNFKEQ. Trimming removed 0 bases at V and 0 bases at J, with 12 bases between. The CDR3 contains 18 residues.